This T cell receptor (beta chain) was sequenced in a study of blood T cell repertoires in COVID-19. Looking at the study overall: Samples came from the United States, Italy and Spain, spanning acute and convalescent COVID-19. In each case, the material was cDNA or gDNA derived from T cells, B-cell-depleted T cells, or PBMCs.

Germline values: CDR1 SGHNT, CDR2 YYREEE (reference sequence). The CDR3 spans 15 residues. Trimming removed 1 base from V and 3 bases from J, with 10 bases in between. Authors' methods: Estimates of nucleated cell counts were drawn from the amplification of reference gene primers. The table came from immunoSEQ multiplex PCR; TCRdb's copy has only in-frame clones and leaves some out. V and J calls and clone size are copied from that table; D and trimming were computed from the DNA. This repertoire shows around 27,000 clones, more than 80% found once; its top ten account for around 10%. The chain recombines TRBV5-4 with TRBJ2-2; D gene ambiguous. The receptor comes from a man in his fifties or sixties with acute or convalescent COVID-19. Specimen: peripheral blood. The CDR3 DNA sequence: TGTGCCAGCAGCTTGTGGTCAACAGACACCGGGGAGCTGTTTTTT. Protein product: CASSLWSTDTGELFF.